The sequence of this T cell receptor beta chain was determined in a study of T cell changes during pregnancy in multiple sclerosis. The method was immunoSEQ multiplex PCR; TCRdb's version includes in-frame clones alone and lacks a portion of them. The sample carries roughly 80,000 clones, 85% to 95% recorded once. This CDR3 has 12 amino acids. Germline-derived CDR1 and CDR2 are MNHNS and SASEGT. Trimming stripped 1 base from V and 11 bases from J, with 12 bases between. The sequencing here drew on peripheral blood, taken in the second trimester of pregnancy. The source is a female donor with multiple sclerosis, enrolled in a pregnancy study. The chain combines TRBV6-1 with TRBJ2-7, with no clear D. CDR3 sequence (DNA): TGTGCCAGCAGTGAAGATCGCCTAGTTAAGTACTTC. This codes for CASSEDRLVKYF.